Presented here are 22 T cell receptor beta chains from one specimen sequenced in a study of blood T cell repertoires in COVID-19. This table comes from immunoSEQ multiplex PCR, and its TCRdb copy is limited to in-frame clones, with some not included. The sample consists of roughly 140,000 clones, 76% of them appearing once. Sample: peripheral blood. The receptor set was obtained from a man aged 60-69 years with acute or convalescent COVID-19.

The chain links TRBV30 to TRBJ1-6; D unclear. The germline V gene encodes CDR1 GTSNPN and CDR2 SVGIG (reference sequence). The CDR3 extends over 11 amino acids. Trimming pared 2 bases from V and 10 bases from J, leaving 6 bases between. In nucleotides, the CDR3 is TGTGCCTGGAGTCTAGACTCACCCCTCCACTTT. Translating it yields CAWSLDSPLHF.

The V and J genes are TRBV7-6 and TRBJ2-1, with a possible D match to TRBD2 (6 bases). The V end was cut by 5 bases, the J end by 0 bases, with 17 bases between. CDR3 length: 17 amino acids. CDR1 and CDR2 from the germline V gene are SGHVS and FNYEAQ. The CDR3 region is CASSPRWDSSSYNEQFF. In DNA, the CDR3 is TGTGCCAGCAGCCCTAGGTGGGACTCTTCCTCCTACAATGAGCAGTTCTTC.

This clone was recorded once. The chain combines TRBV10-1 with TRBJ2-7; D possibly corresponds to TRBD1 (6 bases). Trimming took 5 bases from V and 0 from J, leaving 11 bases between them. In germline, CDR1 is WNHNN, CDR2 SYGVQD (reference sequence). The CDR3 has 14 residues. The CDR3: CASSKRTDSYEQYF. For the CDR3, the DNA is TGCGCCAGCAGTAAAAGGACAGACTCCTACGAGCAGTACTTC.

This clone was seen many times. The chain has TRBV11-2 and TRBJ1-6, with no clear D. CDR3 length equals 14 residues. Trimming shortened V by 0 bases and J by 10 bases, and 10 bases separated the two germline ends. CDR1 is SGHAT and CDR2 is FQNNGV in the germline V gene. In DNA form, the CDR3 reads TGTGCCAGCAGCTTAGATAACCCCAGATCACCCCTCCACTTT. It is translated as CASSLDNPRSPLHF.

This clone was picked up many times. The CDR3 DNA follows: TGTGCCAGCAGCGTAGAAGGACTAGCGAACTACAATGAGCAGTTCTTC. Its protein product is CASSVEGLANYNEQFF. This chain uses TRBV9 with TRBJ2-1, with 9 bases aligning to TRBD2. Germline CDR1 and CDR2: SGDLS and YYNGEE. The V segment lost 0 bases and the J segment 3 bases; nucleotides outside the gene matches: 4. The CDR3 extends over 16 amino acids. Full variable domain (rest looked up from reference TRBV9 and TRBJ2-1): DSGVTQTPKHLITATGQRVTLRCSPRSGDLSVYWYQQSLDQGLQFLIQYYNGEERAKGNILERFSAQQFPDLHSELNLSSLELGDSALYFCASSVEGLANYNEQFFGPGTRLTVL.

In its sample, this clone was seen a few times. CDR3 amino acids: CASSPRQGTTDTQYF. CDR3 nucleotides: TGTGCCAGCTCACCGAGACAGGGGACCACAGATACGCAGTATTTT. The chain recombines TRBV18 with TRBJ2-3; TRBD1 aligns across 8 bases. CDR3 length: 15 amino acids. Trimming took 3 bases from V and 2 from J; bases not matched to a gene: 4. Germline assignment: CDR1 KGHSH and CDR2 LQKENI.

J is TRBJ2-2 and V is TRBV5-6, with D possibly being TRBD2 (7 bases). The V and J ends lost 1 base and 2 bases respectively, with 21 bases between them. Germline-derived CDR1 and CDR2 are SGHDT and YYEEEE. The CDR3 extends over 19 amino acids. The CDR3 DNA is TGTGCCAGCAGCTTGTGGGGGCTAGCGGCCCAATATAACACCGGGGAGCTGTTTTTT. Its translation is CASSLWGLAAQYNTGELFF.

The V gene is TRBV19, the J gene TRBJ2-1, with 14 positions matching TRBD2. The junction had 12 bases not matched to a gene; V was cut back by 5 bases and J by 6 bases. This CDR3 contains 18 residues. In germline, CDR1 is LNHDA, CDR2 SQIVND (reference sequence). Here the CDR3 DNA reads TGTGCCAGTAGTCTAGGGGTAATGGGGACTAGCGGGAGCAATGAGCAGTTCTTC. Its protein product is CASSLGVMGTSGSNEQFF. Based on the CDR3 plus reference TRBV19 and TRBJ2-1, the full variable domain is DGGITQSPKYLFRKEGQNVTLSCEQNLNHDAMYWYRQDPGQGLRLIYYSQIVNDFQKGDIAEGYSVSREKKESFPLTVTSAQKNPTAFYLCASSLGVMGTSGSNEQFFGPGTRLTVL.

The rearrangement uses TRBV7-9 and TRBJ1-5; D not certain. Per germline, CDR1 SEHNR and CDR2 FQNEAQ (reference sequence). Trimming removed 5 bases from V and 3 bases from J, with 11 bases in between. The length of the CDR3 is 14 residues. The DNA of the CDR3 is TGTGCCAGCAGCCCCCGAGGATCCAATCAGCCCCAGCATTTT. It yields the protein CASSPRGSNQPQHF.

The V and J genes are TRBV5-1 and TRBJ2-1, with a weak D call TRBD2 (5 bases). Between the trimmed V and J ends, which lost 5 bases and 8 bases, there was a span of 11 bases. The CDR3 contains 12 residues. Germline-derived CDR1 and CDR2 are SGHRS and YFSETQ. CDR3 bases: TGCGCCAGCAGACTAGTAGGGTATGAGCAGTTCTTC. As protein: CASRLVGYEQFF.

This clone was seen only a few times. The CDR3 reads CATSARGQETQYF. DNA of the CDR3: TGTGCCACCAGTGCCCGGGGGCAAGAGACCCAGTACTTC. The gene calls are TRBV24-1 and TRBJ2-5, with D possibly being TRBD2 (6 bases). The V end was cut by 5 bases, the J end by 2 bases, with 8 bases between. Germline V gives CDR1 KGHDR, CDR2 SFDVKD. The CDR3 spans 13 residues.

The chain couples TRBV27 to TRBJ2-5, with D hard to call. Trimming cost V 6 bases and J 5 bases, with 13 bases left between them. CDR1 is MNHEY and CDR2 is SMNVEV in the germline V gene (reference sequence). There are 13 residues in the CDR3. This chain's CDR3 is CASRLVGTETQYF. The CDR3 DNA sequence: TGTGCCAGCAGGCTGGTGGGCACGGAGACCCAGTACTTC.

This clone has more than one count but fewer than ten. CDR3 region: CASSLSAGWGETQYF. CDR3 DNA: TGTGCCAGCAGTTTATCTGCGGGGTGGGGTGAGACCCAGTACTTC. The chain employs TRBV27 and TRBJ2-5; D possibly corresponds to TRBD2 (6 bases). The V gene's germline CDR1 is MNHEY and CDR2 SMNVEV (reference sequence). The V and J ends lost 0 bases and 5 bases respectively, with 13 bases between them. The CDR3 loop spans 15 amino acids.

The chain is built from TRBV19 and TRBJ1-4; 7 bases line up with TRBD1. Germline CDR1 is LNHDA and CDR2 is SQIVND (reference sequence). The trim removed 10 bases at V and 7 bases at J, leaving 9 bases unmatched. The CDR3 has 13 residues. Here the CDR3 DNA reads TGTGCCACCCGGGACAGCTCAATTGAAAAACTGTTTTTT. This gives the protein CATRDSSIEKLFF.

The chain couples TRBV6-5 to TRBJ2-5, with TRBD1 matching over 7 bases. The CDR3 totals 13 residues. With 4 bases clipped from V and 3 bases from J, the junction kept 2 bases outside the gene matches. Germline loops: CDR1 MNHEY, CDR2 SVGAGI. CDR3 sequence (DNA): TGTGCCAGCAGTTGGGACAGAGAAGAGACCCAGTACTTC. Translation gives CASSWDREETQYF.

V and J are TRBV11-1 and TRBJ2-1, with 9 bases fitting TRBD2. V trimming: 5 bases; J trimming: 7 bases; junction bases outside the gene matches: 9. Germline CDR1 SGHAT, CDR2 FQDESV (reference sequence). This CDR3 is built from 15 residues. This chain's CDR3 is CASSQTAGGRNEQFF. The CDR3 coding sequence is TGTGCCAGCAGCCAGACTGCGGGAGGGCGGAATGAGCAGTTCTTC.

The sample holds one count of this clone. This sequence joins TRBV7-6 and TRBJ2-3; tentative D call: TRBD1 (6 bases). CDR3 size: 16 residues. CDR1 is SGHVS, CDR2 FNYEAQ, per germline. Trimming left V 5 bases short and J 4 bases short, with 19 bases between. The CDR3 sequence: CASSRSDGRGPDTQYF. As DNA, the CDR3 is TGTGCCAGCAGCCGTAGCGATGGCAGGGGCCCAGATACGCAGTATTTT.

This clone has only a few counts. This chain uses TRBV6-1 with TRBJ1-5; 7 bases line up with TRBD1. The CDR3 runs 15 residues. Germline trimming cut 2 bases from V and 2 bases from J; bases unmatched to any gene: 3. Germline V gives CDR1 MNHNS, CDR2 SASEGT. The CDR3 nucleotides are TGTGCCAGCAGTGAAAGGCAGGGGGGCAATCAGCCCCAGCATTTT. Encoded protein: CASSERQGGNQPQHF.

The gene calls are TRBV12-3 or TRBV12-4 and TRBJ2-7; D is possibly TRBD1 (6 bases). This CDR3 is built from 11 residues. V lost 3 bases and J 6 bases, leaving 6 bases between the germline ends. The CDR3 protein is CASSFRGEQYF. The CDR3 DNA sequence: TGTGCCAGCAGTTTCAGGGGCGAGCAGTACTTC.

With respect to this clone: The germline gene is not matched at one end of the junction; a read error may be the cause. The chain links TRBV24-1 to TRBJ1-5; 8 bases match TRBD1. The CDR3 contains 14 residues. Germline V gene data show CDR1 as KGHDR and CDR2 as SFDVKD. The CDR3 sequence is CVTSPGQVDQPQHF. The CDR3 DNA follows: TGTGTCACCAGTCCGGGACAGGTTGATCAGCCCCAGCATTTT.

The chain joins TRBV3-1 (or the pseudogene TRBV3-2) to TRBJ2-7; possible D gene TRBD1, 6 bases. The CDR3 consists of 15 residues. Looked up from germline, CDR1 is LGHDT and CDR2 is YNNKEL (reference sequence). Trimming stripped 1 base from V and 1 base from J, with 11 bases between. CDR3: CASSQADRRSYEQYF. The CDR3 DNA sequence: TGTGCCAGCAGCCAAGCAGACAGGAGATCCTACGAGCAGTACTTC.

The chain is built from TRBV6-5 and TRBJ2-7; a possible D gene is TRBD2 (7 bases). V shed 4 bases and J shed 3 bases, with 13 bases lying between them. The CDR3 has 14 residues. Germline CDR1 MNHEY, CDR2 SVGAGI. The CDR3 sequence is CASSWGGRSYEQYF. In DNA, the CDR3 is TGTGCCAGCAGTTGGGGGGGCAGGAGCTACGAGCAGTACTTC.